The present TCR beta chain was sequenced within a study of T-cell reconstitution after alpha-beta-depleted transplantation in children. A TCRbeta library incorporating unique molecular identifiers was prepared. TCRdb called the PCR reads again in MiXCR, with one record for every CDR3 protein. Here the sample spans about 110,000 distinct CDR3 sequences, 10% being singletons. This clonotype was observed at least ten times. This sample comprised PBMCs from the stem cell graft donor, obtained from the stem cell graft. The receptor's source is a human donor who donated a stem cell graft to a child with acute lymphoblastic leukemia.

In DNA form, the CDR3 reads TGTGCCAGCAGCCCCAGAGGGGGTAATGGCTACACCTTC. This translates into CASSPRGGNGYTF. The rearrangement joins TRBV5-6 to TRBJ1-2, with D possibly matching TRBD1 (6 bases). Germline lookup yields CDR1 SGHDT and CDR2 YYEEEE. CDR3 size: 13 residues. V dropped 4 bases and J dropped 6 bases, with 13 bases sitting between them.